The 27 T cell receptor beta chains below all came from one sample that was sequenced in a study of CD8 T cells in Susac syndrome. About 0.5 to 1 ug RNA was reverse transcribed with random hexamers. MiXCR, run by TCRdb on the immunoSEQ multiplex PCR reads, gives a single entry per CDR3 protein. The data show under 200,000 distinct CDR3 sequences, 85% to 95% seen once. Sequenced sample: CD4+ T cells from PBMCs. The receptors shown here come from a human donor with Susac syndrome.

The chain is built from TRBV7-3 and TRBJ2-3; no clear D gene. Per the germline V gene, CDR1 is SGHTA and CDR2 is FQGTGA. Trimming removed 6 bases at V and 0 bases at J, with 10 bases between. This CDR3 contains 14 residues. The CDR3 coding sequence is TGTGCCAGCAGTGTTTATGACAGCACAGATACGCAGTATTTT. Translation: CASSVYDSTDTQYF.

The rearrangement links TRBV6-6 to TRBJ1-2; 10 bases map to TRBD1. Per the germline V gene, CDR1 is MNHNY and CDR2 is SVGAGI (reference sequence). V trimming: 6 bases; J trimming: 2 bases; junction bases outside the gene matches: 3. CDR3 length: 14 amino acids. CDR3 nucleotide sequence: TGTGCCAGCAGGGTGGGACAGGGGAACTATGGCTACACCTTC. Its protein is CASRVGQGNYGYTF.

The chain joins TRBV12-3 or TRBV12-4 to TRBJ2-3; 11 bases are a match to TRBD2. The CDR3 covers 15 residues. The ends lost 3 bases at V and 3 bases at J; junction bases unmatched: 2. Here the CDR3 DNA reads TGTGCCAGCAGTTTTGCTAGCGGGGGGACAGATACGCAGTATTTT. Translation gives CASSFASGGTDTQYF.

The chain uses TRBV20-1 and TRBJ1-5; D is undetermined. CDR3 length equals 16 residues. V was pared by 1 base and J by 13 bases, with 26 bases between. CDR1 is DFQATT, CDR2 SNEGSKA, per germline (reference sequence). For the CDR3, the DNA is TGCAGTGCTAGAGTAACAACCTCGGGATGGGTATGGGGACAGCATTTT. This translates into CSARVTTSGWVWGQHF.

The chain has TRBV7-2 and TRBJ2-3, with 8 positions matching TRBD2. The CDR3 totals 15 residues. V trimming: 5 bases; J trimming: 6 bases; junction bases outside the gene matches: 10. In germline, CDR1 is SGHTA, CDR2 FQGNSA. CDR3 sequence reads: CASSTRGLAGDTQYF. The CDR3 coding sequence is TGTGCCAGCAGCACCCGAGGACTAGCAGGGGATACGCAGTATTTT.

This clonotype was detected only once. V and J are TRBV4-1 and TRBJ1-1; 9 bases line up with TRBD1. The V segment lost 3 bases and the J segment 1 base; nucleotides outside the gene matches: 6. The CDR3 spans 16 residues. Germline CDR1 and CDR2: MGHRA and YSYEKL. The CDR3 is CASSQTGTGRNTEAFF. CDR3 in DNA: TGCGCCAGCAGCCAGACCGGGACAGGGCGGAACACTGAAGCTTTCTTT.

The rearrangement joins TRBV7-2 to TRBJ2-1, with 11 nucleotides matching TRBD2. Germline CDR1 reads SGHTA; CDR2 reads FQGNSA. Trimming cost V 3 bases and J 8 bases; bases outside gene matches: 9. The CDR3 is 16 amino acids. This CDR3 is CASSFPLAGGLDEQFF. In DNA, the CDR3 is TGTGCCAGCAGCTTTCCGTTAGCGGGGGGGCTCGATGAGCAGTTCTTC. The complete variable domain, with remaining parts taken from reference TRBV7-2 and TRBJ2-1, reads GAGVSQSPSNKVTEKGKDVELRCDPISGHTALYWYRQSLGQGLEFLIYFQGNSAPDKSGLPSDRFSAERTGGSVSTLTIQRTQQEDSAVYLCASSFPLAGGLDEQFFGPGTRLTVL.

The chain carries TRBV7-9 and TRBJ2-1; tentatively, D is TRBD2 (6 bases). V was trimmed by 2 bases and J by 8 bases, leaving 10 bases between them. The CDR3 has 13 amino acids. Germline V gene data show CDR1 as SEHNR and CDR2 as FQNEAQ (reference sequence). The CDR3 DNA follows: TGTGCCAGCAGCTTAAAGTCTAGCGATGAGCAGTTCTTC. As protein: CASSLKSSDEQFF.

The rearrangement uses TRBV29-1 and TRBJ1-3, with TRBD1 identical over 10 bases. Germline trimming cut 1 base from V and 2 bases from J; bases unmatched to any gene: 5. The CDR3 consists of 16 residues. Germline CDR1 and CDR2: SQVTM and ANQGSEA. The CDR3 region is CSVEVGGQGAGNTIYF. CDR3 DNA: TGCAGCGTTGAAGTAGGAGGACAGGGGGCTGGAAACACCATATATTTT.

The chain recombines TRBV6-5 with TRBJ1-1; D ambiguous. The CDR3 spans 14 residues. Germline CDR1 MNHEY, CDR2 SVGAGI. The V gene lost 0 bases and the J gene lost 8 bases, with 13 bases spanning the gap. CDR3 region: CASSYSGSVAEAFF. The CDR3 region has the DNA TGTGCCAGCAGTTACTCAGGGTCCGTTGCAGAAGCTTTCTTT.

V usage is TRBV5-6 and J usage is TRBJ1-1, with TRBD1 as a possible D gene (5 bases). The germline V gene has CDR1 SGHDT and CDR2 YYEEEE. V lost 3 bases and J 5 bases, leaving 11 bases between the germline ends. This CDR3 has 13 amino acids. CDR3 region: CASSSPGRTEAFF. The CDR3 DNA reads TGTGCCAGCAGCTCCCCAGGGCGGACTGAAGCTTTCTTT.

The chain combines TRBV29-1 with TRBJ2-1; D gene uncertain. The CDR3 consists of 11 residues. The germline gives CDR1 SQVTM, CDR2 ANQGSEA. Trimming removed 6 bases at V and 10 bases at J, with 13 bases between. The CDR3 DNA sequence: TGCAGCGTCGAGATTGCCAGGGAGCAGTTCTTC. It encodes CSVEIAREQFF.

The count of this clonotype is one. V gene TRBV12-3 or TRBV12-4 combines with J gene TRBJ2-7; possibly TRBD1 for D (5 bases). The V end was cut by 6 bases, the J end by 6 bases, with 21 bases between. This CDR3 region has 15 residues. DNA of the CDR3: TGTGCCAGCAGCCCTCTCGATATCAGGGTTGGCGAGCAGTACTTC. Its translation: CASSPLDIRVGEQYF.

The V gene is TRBV18, the J gene TRBJ1-4; 7 bases agree with TRBD1. The length of the CDR3 is 14 residues. Losses at the gene ends were 3 bases for V and 6 bases for J; bases not matched to a gene: 4. Germline lookup yields CDR1 KGHSH and CDR2 LQKENI. CDR3 nucleotides: TGTGCCAGCTCACCCGGGACAGCAGATGAAAAACTGTTTTTT. Protein sequence: CASSPGTADEKLFF. Complete variable domain (other parts from reference TRBV18 and TRBJ1-4): NAGVMQNPRHLVRRRGQEARLRCSPMKGHSHVYWYRQLPEEGLKFMVYLQKENIIDESGMPKERFSAEFPKEGPSILRIQQVVRGDSAAYFCASSPGTADEKLFFGSGTQLSVL.

The rearrangement uses TRBV7-3 and TRBJ1-1; D is uncertain. Deletions cut 5 bases from V and 6 bases from J, with 19 bases between. The CDR3 has 15 residues. In germline, CDR1 is SGHTA, CDR2 FQGTGA. In DNA form, the CDR3 reads TGTGCCAGCAGCCCAACCGAGAAGGTGGTCGCTGAAGCTTTCTTT. It translates to CASSPTEKVVAEAFF. The complete variable domain, with remaining parts taken from reference TRBV7-3 and TRBJ1-1, reads GAGVSQTPSNKVTEKGKYVELRCDPISGHTALYWYRQSLGQGPEFLIYFQGTGAADDSGLPNDRFFAVRPEGSVSTLKIQRTERGDSAVYLCASSPTEKVVAEAFFGQGTRLTVV.

The rearrangement joins TRBV20-1 to TRBJ2-7, with D possibly being TRBD1 (8 bases). The CDR3 is 14 residues long. The V and J ends lost 2 bases and 0 bases respectively, with 11 bases between them. CDR1 and CDR2 (germline): DFQATT, SNEGSKA (reference sequence). CDR3 sequence reads: CSARYRGGSYEQYF. The CDR3 DNA follows: TGCAGTGCTAGATACAGGGGGGGCTCCTACGAGCAGTACTTC.

The genes are TRBV20-1 and TRBJ1-1, with D perhaps TRBD1 (6 bases). The germline V and J ends were trimmed by 6 bases and 4 bases, with 12 bases remaining between them. This CDR3 has 12 residues. CDR1 and CDR2 from the germline V gene are DFQATT and SNEGSKA (reference sequence). CDR3: CSAPTGGTEAFF. CDR3 bases: TGCAGTGCCCCGACAGGAGGCACTGAAGCTTTCTTT.

This clonotype was counted a single time. This rearrangement joins TRBV5-4 to TRBJ2-5, with 9 bases that match TRBD1. CDR3 length: 15 amino acids. Germline V gene data show CDR1 as SGHNT and CDR2 as YYREEE (reference sequence). Losses at the gene ends were 3 bases for V and 3 bases for J; bases not matched to a gene: 6. The CDR3 loop reads CASSSQQGAEETQYF. Here the CDR3 DNA reads TGTGCCAGCAGCTCCCAACAGGGGGCTGAAGAGACCCAGTACTTC.

This clonotype was detected once. The V gene is TRBV30, the J gene TRBJ2-3; the D is unclear. Trimming left V 2 bases short and J 7 bases short, with 7 bases between. This CDR3 contains 11 residues. In germline, CDR1 is GTSNPN, CDR2 SVGIG (reference sequence). The DNA of the CDR3 is TGTGCCTGGAGTAGCTCGAATACGCAGTATTTT. This translates into CAWSSSNTQYF.

V usage is TRBV3-1 and J usage is TRBJ2-1, with D uncertain. V was trimmed by 1 base and J by 4 bases, leaving 5 bases between them. CDR1 is LGHDT, CDR2 YNNKEL, per germline (reference sequence). There are 13 residues in the CDR3. As DNA, the CDR3 is TGTGCCAGCAGCCAAGCCCGTTACAATGAGCAGTTCTTC. Protein: CASSQARYNEQFF.

In nucleotides, the CDR3 is TGTGCCAGCAGCATAGGACAGAGTCCTGAGTTCTTC. It is translated as CASSIGQSPEFF. The chain employs TRBV7-9 and TRBJ2-1, with D maybe TRBD1 (6 bases). V gave up 5 bases and J gave up 14 bases, with 16 bases separating them. This CDR3 comprises 12 residues. CDR1 SEHNR and CDR2 FQNEAQ come from the germline V gene (reference sequence).

The chain employs TRBV7-2 and TRBJ1-5, with 8 nucleotides matching TRBD1. The CDR3 is 14 residues long. Germline CDR1 reads SGHTA; CDR2 reads FQGNSA. Germline trimming cut 4 bases from V and 5 bases from J; bases unmatched to any gene: 4. The CDR3 loop reads CASSSSGGYQPQHF. CDR3 DNA sequence: TGTGCCAGCAGCTCTTCAGGGGGCTATCAGCCCCAGCATTTT.

In DNA, the CDR3 is TGCAGTGCTAGAGATCCCAGGAAAAATCAGCCCCAGCATTTT. It yields the protein CSARDPRKNQPQHF. The genes are TRBV20-1 and TRBJ1-5; the D is unclear. The CDR3 has 14 amino acids. From germline, CDR1 is DFQATT and CDR2 SNEGSKA (reference sequence). V lost 0 bases to trimming and J lost 4 bases, with 10 bases between them.

The rearrangement links TRBV12-3 or TRBV12-4 to TRBJ1-2; D is possibly TRBD1 (6 bases). The V end lost 7 bases, the J end lost 2 bases, and 14 bases lay between the germline ends. CDR3 length: 14 residues. The CDR3 region is CASTPLDRNYGYTF. CDR3 DNA: TGTGCCAGCACCCCCTTGGACAGAAACTATGGCTACACCTTC.

The V gene is TRBV11-2, the J gene TRBJ1-1, with D possibly being TRBD1 (6 bases). V was pared by 11 bases and J by 1 base, with 14 bases between. The germline CDR1 and CDR2 sequences are SGHAT and FQNNGV. The CDR3 consists of 13 residues. This chain's CDR3 is CAQPGGANTEAFF. The CDR3 nucleotides are TGTGCCCAACCCGGGGGGGCGAACACTGAAGCTTTCTTT.

This chain connects TRBV20-1 to TRBJ2-1; 9 bases match TRBD2. The CDR3 is made up of 16 amino acids. The germline V gene encodes CDR1 DFQATT and CDR2 SNEGSKA (reference sequence). V dropped 3 bases and J dropped 4; count of bases not matched to a gene: 10. The DNA for the CDR3 is TGCAGTGCTAGTGTGGCTAGCGGGGAGCATTACAATGAGCAGTTCTTC. It specifies CSASVASGEHYNEQFF.

This chain links TRBV6-2 or TRBV6-3 with TRBJ2-5; possible D gene TRBD1, 5 bases. V was shortened by 3 bases and J by 3 bases, with 8 bases between the two germline ends. This CDR3 contains 13 residues. Germline CDR1 MNHEY, CDR2 SVGEGT. In nucleotides, the CDR3 is TGTGCCAGCAGTTATAAGGGGAAAGAGACCCAGTACTTC. Its protein product is CASSYKGKETQYF.